A single TCR beta chain is shown here with its context. Its antigen is as yet unknown. The data belong to a study of OX40 agonist ivuxolimab in advanced cancers. Study-wide findings and caveats: The specificity for antigen of the expanded peripheral T cells was not determined. The 0.1-3.0 mg/kg partial responders had among the lowest clonal expansion. By week 6 at 0.1 to 3.0 mg/kg, blood CD4+ and CD8+ T cells had expanded clonally.

The table came from immunoSEQ multiplex PCR; TCRdb's copy has only in-frame clones and leaves some out. The table includes over 70,000 clones, approximately 90% detected once. The sequence was obtained from an adult with an advanced solid tumor such as melanoma, head and neck, liver or kidney cancer. Sequenced material: CD4+ or CD8+ T cells sorted from blood, taken in a trial of the OX40 agonist ivuxolimab.

CDR3 in amino acids: CASSLRSLVYEQYF. The DNA for the CDR3 is TGCGCCAGCAGCTTGAGATCTCTGGTATACGAGCAGTACTTC. The chain carries TRBV5-1 and TRBJ2-7; D is unclear. Germline CDR1 and CDR2: SGHRS and YFSETQ. Trimming cost V 1 base and J 4 bases, with 12 bases left between them. The CDR3 runs to 14 residues.